This entry lists 17 T cell receptor beta chains sequenced from one sample in a study of early T cells in non-severe SARS-CoV-2 infection. MiXCR was run by TCRdb on the 5' RACE reads, yielding one entry per CDR3 protein. Counted here are some 50,000 distinct CDR3 sequences, around 9.3% occurring once; the ten biggest clones make up roughly 20%. Sequenced: whole blood. The receptors derive from an adult who was a healthcare worker with PCR-confirmed SARS-CoV-2 infection or an uninfected control (not recorded which).

This clonotype was counted between two and nine times. The chain joins TRBV29-1 to TRBJ1-1; the match to TRBD1 covers 7 bases. Germline V gene lookup returns CDR1 SQVTM and CDR2 ANQGSEA. The V and J ends lost 6 bases and 5 bases, in that order; junction bases with no gene match: 9. This CDR3 spans 13 amino acids. In DNA form, the CDR3 reads TGCAGCGTCACAGGGGCGCTGGGTACTGAAGCTTTCTTT. Amino acid sequence: CSVTGALGTEAFF.

This clonotype came up many times. J is TRBJ2-6 and V is TRBV9, with D possibly TRBD1 on 6 matching bases. V was shortened by 4 bases and J by 4 bases, with 12 bases between the two germline ends. The CDR3 consists of 15 residues. Germline V gives CDR1 SGDLS, CDR2 YYNGEE. CDR3 sequence reads: CASSPRTAGANVLTF. CDR3 in DNA: TGTGCCAGCAGCCCCCGGACAGCCGGGGCCAACGTCCTGACTTTC.

This clonotype was detected many times. The chain combines TRBV12-3 or TRBV12-4 with TRBJ1-6; a weak D match, TRBD1 (5 bases). The CDR3 totals 13 residues. Trimming took 8 bases from V and 7 from J, leaving 12 bases between them. CDR3 protein: CASAGHDNSPLHF. Here the CDR3 DNA reads TGTGCCAGCGCGGGGCACGACAATTCACCCCTCCACTTT.

The CDR3 here is CASSDTGDAEAFF. The CDR3 DNA sequence: TGTGCCAGCAGCGATACAGGGGACGCTGAAGCTTTCTTT. The chain uses TRBV9 and TRBJ1-1; 7 bases fit TRBD1. V was clipped by 3 bases and J by 6 bases; unmatched bases: 5. Germline loops: CDR1 SGDLS, CDR2 YYNGEE. The CDR3 loop spans 13 amino acids. The variable domain in full, completed from reference TRBV9 and TRBJ1-1, reads DSGVTQTPKHLITATGQRVTLRCSPRSGDLSVYWYQQSLDQGLQFLIQYYNGEERAKGNILERFSAQQFPDLHSELNLSSLELGDSALYFCASSDTGDAEAFFGQGTRLTVV.

This clonotype showed up many times. The chain's CDR3 is CASSSTGFGTEAFF. CDR3 bases: TGCGCCAGCAGCAGCACAGGGTTTGGCACTGAAGCTTTCTTT. V gene TRBV5-1 combines with J gene TRBJ1-1; TRBD1 is a possible D gene (6 bases). The CDR3 runs to 14 residues. V was cut by 4 bases and J by 4 bases, with 14 bases left in between. Germline CDR1 reads SGHRS; CDR2 reads YFSETQ.

This clonotype was counted many times. The CDR3 spells CASSGVQNTEAFF. The CDR3 DNA is TGTGCCAGCAGTGGAGTACAGAACACTGAAGCTTTCTTT. The genes are TRBV5-5 and TRBJ1-1; D call uncertain. Germline CDR1 is SGHKS and CDR2 is YYEKEE (reference sequence). V lost 5 bases and J lost 1, with 9 bases in between. The CDR3 has 13 amino acids.

This clonotype was found many times. A read error may account for a junction end that differs from germline. The V gene is TRBV7-2, the J gene TRBJ2-4; D is perhaps TRBD1 (7 bases). The V gene's germline CDR1 is SGHTA and CDR2 FQGNSA. The CDR3 extends over 14 amino acids. The CDR3, as DNA: TGTGCCAGCAGCCCCAGCCAAGGAGGGGGCATGGTGAACTTC. Translation: CASSPSQGGGMVNF.

This clonotype was counted many times. J is TRBJ1-5 and V is TRBV27; TRBD1 agrees at 9 bases. After removal of 8 bases from V and 2 bases from J, the junction contained 13 bases not matched to a gene. CDR1 and CDR2 (germline): MNHEY, SMNVEV (reference sequence). The CDR3 length is 17 residues. CDR3 sequence reads: CASGATGGRRGNQPQHF. CDR3 DNA sequence: TGTGCCAGCGGCGCGACAGGGGGAAGGAGAGGCAATCAGCCCCAGCATTTT.

This clonotype occurred a few times. The V call is TRBV5-1, the J call TRBJ2-3, with 11 bases aligning to TRBD2. Per germline, CDR1 SGHRS and CDR2 YFSETQ. This CDR3 comprises 15 residues. J lost 5 bases, V lost 4 bases, and 6 bases had no gene match. The CDR3 region is CASSARLAGLDTQYF. DNA for the CDR3: TGCGCCAGCAGCGCCCGACTAGCGGGGTTAGATACGCAGTATTTT.

The chain carries TRBV30 and TRBJ2-4; 7 bases match TRBD2. V lost 4 bases, J lost 6 bases, and 9 bases stayed unmatched. Germline values: CDR1 GTSNPN, CDR2 SVGIG (reference sequence). This CDR3 spans 14 amino acids. The CDR3 nucleotides are TGTGCCTGGAATTACCCGGGACTATTAAACATTCAGTACTTC. Residues: CAWNYPGLLNIQYF.

The J gene is TRBJ1-6, the V gene TRBV7-6; TRBD1 is a possible D gene (5 bases). This CDR3 contains 14 residues. V was shortened by 3 bases and J by 7 bases, with 10 bases between the two germline ends. Germline CDR1 SGHVS, CDR2 FNYEAQ. The chain's CDR3 is CASSLGPVNSPLHF. The CDR3 DNA reads TGTGCCAGCAGCTTGGGGCCTGTGAATTCACCCCTCCACTTT.

The J gene is TRBJ2-7, the V gene TRBV12-3 or TRBV12-4; TRBD2 might be the D (5 bases). The CDR3 loop spans 12 amino acids. V was cut by 2 bases and J by 5 bases, with 7 bases left in between. CDR3 sequence: CASSLFGNEQYF. CDR3 DNA sequence: TGTGCCAGCAGTTTATTCGGGAACGAGCAGTACTTC.

Only a few counts were recorded for this clonotype. The chain combines TRBV20-1 with TRBJ2-1; 10 positions agree with TRBD2. This CDR3 comprises 16 residues. The germline V gene has CDR1 DFQATT and CDR2 SNEGSKA (reference sequence). J was trimmed by 5 bases and V by 3 bases; bases with no gene match: 10. CDR3 nucleotide sequence: TGCAGTGCTAGCCGCGGTTCTAGCGGGGGTCACAATGAGCAGTTCTTC. This sequence encodes CSASRGSSGGHNEQFF.

This clonotype was found many times. This chain uses TRBV5-1 with TRBJ1-2; 7 positions match TRBD1. Germline lookup yields CDR1 SGHRS and CDR2 YFSETQ. The CDR3 runs 13 residues. V dropped 2 bases and J dropped 6; count of bases not matched to a gene: 4. CDR3 coding DNA: TGCGCCAGCAGCTTTGGACAGGCGGATGGCTACACCTTC. It translates to CASSFGQADGYTF.

Comments on this clonotype: A much more abundant neighbour one base away suggests this may be a read error. Without the conserved terminal phenylalanine or tryptophan, this CDR3 likely stems from a read error. This chain uses TRBV18 with TRBJ1-2; 9 bases match TRBD1. V lost 0 bases and J lost 2; bases outside the gene matches: 7. This CDR3 is built from 17 residues. The germline V gene encodes CDR1 KGHSH and CDR2 LQKENI. CDR3 residues: CASSPPLAGTGNYGYTL. As DNA, the CDR3 is TGTGCCAGCTCACCACCGTTGGCCGGGACAGGGAACTATGGCTACACCTTG.

This clonotype appeared many times. This CDR3 is CASSLGGGYTDTQYF. The CDR3 DNA is TGTGCCAGCAGTTTGGGCGGGGGGTACACAGATACGCAGTATTTT. The chain has TRBV12-3 or TRBV12-4 and TRBJ2-3; 8 bases line up with TRBD2. The CDR3 runs 15 residues. J was trimmed by 2 bases and V by 3 bases; bases with no gene match: 4.

This clonotype was seen only a few times. The rearrangement links TRBV12-3 or TRBV12-4 to TRBJ2-1, with D uncertain. V dropped 8 bases and J dropped 2 bases, with 10 bases sitting between them. This CDR3 has 13 residues. This chain's CDR3 is CASLGIAYNEQFF. CDR3 in DNA: TGTGCCAGCCTGGGAATTGCCTACAATGAGCAGTTCTTC.